A selection of T cell receptor beta chains follows, all from one sample in a study of blood T cell repertoires in COVID-19. TCRdb's table, derived via immunoSEQ multiplex PCR, lists solely in-frame clones and lacks some. The sample has roughly 200,000 clones; roughly 84% are singletons. Sequenced input: PBMCs or T cells enriched from blood (not recorded which). These receptors came from a man aged 25 to 40 in a cohort exposed to, infected with or recovered from COVID-19 (not recorded which). Both conserved end residues are part of each CDR3. D genes are given only for firm matches. Rows may omit the clone size; those that give it use once, few, many or a size class.

clone size: NA; D gene: TRBD1; J gene: TRBJ1-1; V gene: TRBV5-8; CDR3 protein: CASSLDTGGETEAFF; CDR3 DNA: TGTGCCAGCAGCTTGGATACAGGGGGCGAGACTGAAGCTTTCTTT
clone size: once; D gene: NA; J gene: TRBJ1-6; V gene: TRBV19; CDR3 protein: CASRKGTNSPLHF; CDR3 DNA: TGTGCCAGTAGGAAGGGGACAAATTCACCCCTCCACTTT
clone size: NA; D gene: TRBD2; J gene: TRBJ2-1; V gene: TRBV5-1; CDR3 protein: CASSSGTSGRVTSEQFF; CDR3 DNA: TGCGCCAGCAGCTCCGGGACTAGCGGGAGGGTTACAAGTGAGCAGTTCTTC
clone size: NA; D gene: TRBD1; J gene: TRBJ1-4; V gene: TRBV7-9; CDR3 protein: CASSLDGQGNEKLFF; CDR3 DNA: TGTGCCAGCAGCTTAGACGGACAGGGGAATGAAAAACTGTTTTTT
clone size: NA; D gene: TRBD2; J gene: TRBJ2-1; V gene: TRBV27; CDR3 protein: CANIPRGLAGGLPDEQFF; CDR3 DNA: TGTGCCAACATACCCCGGGGGCTAGCGGGAGGGCTCCCCGATGAGCAGTTCTTC
clone size: NA; D gene: NA; J gene: TRBJ2-3; V gene: TRBV5-1; CDR3 protein: CASSLGGVRDTQYF; CDR3 DNA: TGCGCCAGCAGCTTGGGGGGAGTGAGAGATACGCAGTATTTT
clone size: NA; D gene: TRBD1; J gene: TRBJ1-3; V gene: TRBV28; CDR3 protein: CASSPPGQGFTIYF; CDR3 DNA: TGTGCCAGCAGTCCCCCGGGACAGGGGTTCACCATATATTTT
clone size: NA; D gene: NA; J gene: TRBJ1-5; V gene: TRBV20-1; CDR3 protein: CSASRREANQPQHF; CDR3 DNA: TGCAGTGCTAGTCGCAGGGAGGCCAATCAGCCCCAGCATTTT
clone size: NA; D gene: NA; J gene: TRBJ2-1; V gene: TRBV11-2; CDR3 protein: CASSLAGNEQFF; CDR3 DNA: TGTGCCAGCAGCTTAGCAGGCAATGAGCAGTTCTTC
clone size: NA; D gene: NA; J gene: TRBJ1-1; V gene: TRBV29-1; CDR3 protein: CSVDGGVGAFF; CDR3 DNA: TGCAGCGTTGACGGGGGAGTTGGAGCTTTCTTT
clone size: NA; D gene: TRBD2; J gene: TRBJ2-2; V gene: TRBV7-9; CDR3 protein: CASSSTQLAGGLVGELFF; CDR3 DNA: TGTGCCAGCAGCTCAACCCAGCTAGCGGGAGGTCTAGTCGGGGAGCTGTTTTTT
clone size: NA; D gene: NA; J gene: TRBJ1-3; V gene: TRBV7-9; CDR3 protein: CASSNRQHSGNTIYF; CDR3 DNA: TGTGCCAGCAGCAACAGACAGCACTCTGGAAACACCATATATTTT
clone size: NA; D gene: NA; J gene: TRBJ2-7; V gene: TRBV6-5; CDR3 protein: CASSQGVTYEQYF; CDR3 DNA: TGTGCCAGCAGCCAGGGCGTAACCTACGAGCAGTACTTC
clone size: NA; D gene: NA; J gene: TRBJ1-1; V gene: TRBV11-2; CDR3 protein: CASTIGTRGDTEAFF; CDR3 DNA: TGTGCCAGCACCATTGGAACCAGGGGAGACACTGAAGCTTTCTTT
clone size: NA; D gene: NA; J gene: TRBJ1-6; V gene: TRBV7-3; CDR3 protein: CASSLTGVNSPLHF; CDR3 DNA: TGTGCCAGCAGCTTAACAGGGGTCAATTCACCCCTCCACTTT
clone size: NA; D gene: NA; J gene: TRBJ1-1; V gene: TRBV21-1; CDR3 protein: CASSVLAAQDRGTEAFF; CDR3 DNA: TGTGCCAGCAGCGTGCTTGCGGCCCAAGACAGAGGCACTGAAGCTTTCTTT
clone size: NA; D gene: TRBD1; J gene: TRBJ2-1; V gene: TRBV5-6; CDR3 protein: CASSWTGVGEQFF; CDR3 DNA: TGTGCCAGCAGCTGGACAGGGGTGGGCGAGCAGTTCTTC
clone size: NA; D gene: NA; J gene: TRBJ1-1; V gene: TRBV9; CDR3 protein: CASSVANPEGDMNTEAFF; CDR3 DNA: TGTGCCAGCAGCGTAGCCAACCCCGAGGGAGACATGAACACTGAAGCTTTCTTT
clone size: NA; D gene: TRBD1; J gene: TRBJ2-2; V gene: TRBV6-6; CDR3 protein: CASRVQGAKVGELFF; CDR3 DNA: TGTGCCAGCAGAGTACAGGGGGCGAAGGTCGGGGAGCTGTTTTTT
clone size: NA; D gene: TRBD2; J gene: TRBJ2-3; V gene: TRBV9; CDR3 protein: CASSSQREWSDTQYF; CDR3 DNA: TGTGCCAGCAGCTCCCAGCGGGAATGGTCAGATACGCAGTATTTT
clone size: NA; D gene: NA; J gene: TRBJ1-3; V gene: TRBV7-2; CDR3 protein: CASSLSTSSGNTIYF; CDR3 DNA: TGTGCCAGCAGTCTGAGCACGAGCTCTGGAAACACCATATATTTT
clone size: many; D gene: NA; J gene: TRBJ2-7; V gene: TRBV10-3; CDR3 protein: CAISGGRIGAYEQYF; CDR3 DNA: TGTGCCATCAGTGGTGGAAGAATAGGAGCCTACGAGCAGTACTTC
clone size: once; D gene: NA; J gene: TRBJ2-1; V gene: TRBV28; CDR3 protein: CASSLMGQTGQFF; CDR3 DNA: TGTGCCAGCAGTTTAATGGGGCAAACAGGGCAGTTCTTC
clone size: NA; D gene: NA; J gene: TRBJ1-2; V gene: TRBV19; CDR3 protein: CASSKAREGVNYGYTF; CDR3 DNA: TGTGCCAGTAGTAAGGCCAGGGAAGGGGTAAACTATGGCTACACCTTC
clone size: NA; D gene: NA; J gene: TRBJ1-2; V gene: TRBV6-2/TRBV6-3; CDR3 protein: CASSYWKETDGYTF; CDR3 DNA: TGTGCCAGCAGTTATTGGAAGGAGACGGATGGCTACACCTTC
clone size: NA; D gene: NA; J gene: TRBJ2-1; V gene: TRBV3-1/TRBV3-2; CDR3 protein: CASSHARSYNEQFF; CDR3 DNA: TGTGCCAGCAGCCACGCTAGGTCCTACAATGAGCAGTTCTTC
clone size: NA; D gene: NA; J gene: TRBJ2-1; V gene: TRBV7-3; CDR3 protein: CASSLPGRQEQFF; CDR3 DNA: TGTGCCAGCAGCTTACCCGGGAGACAAGAGCAGTTCTTC
clone size: NA; D gene: NA; J gene: TRBJ2-1; V gene: TRBV21-1; CDR3 protein: CASQKLAGVGQFF; CDR3 DNA: TGTGCCAGCCAGAAACTAGCGGGAGTTGGGCAGTTCTTC
clone size: few; D gene: TRBD1; J gene: TRBJ2-5; V gene: TRBV28; CDR3 protein: CASSWGQGFQETQYF; CDR3 DNA: TGTGCCAGCAGTTGGGGACAGGGCTTCCAAGAGACCCAGTACTTC
clone size: NA; D gene: NA; J gene: TRBJ1-3; V gene: TRBV5-1; CDR3 protein: CASSPGQGLGGNTIYF; CDR3 DNA: TGCGCCAGCAGCCCGGGCCAGGGATTAGGTGGAAACACCATATATTTT
clone size: NA; D gene: NA; J gene: TRBJ1-4; V gene: TRBV16; CDR3 protein: CASTRGQTNEKLFF; CDR3 DNA: TGTGCCAGCACAAGAGGACAAACTAATGAAAAACTGTTTTTT
clone size: NA; D gene: NA; J gene: TRBJ1-2; V gene: TRBV19; CDR3 protein: CASSIAGTSTKGYTF; CDR3 DNA: TGTGCCAGTAGTATCGCCGGGACATCAACGAAGGGCTACACCTTC